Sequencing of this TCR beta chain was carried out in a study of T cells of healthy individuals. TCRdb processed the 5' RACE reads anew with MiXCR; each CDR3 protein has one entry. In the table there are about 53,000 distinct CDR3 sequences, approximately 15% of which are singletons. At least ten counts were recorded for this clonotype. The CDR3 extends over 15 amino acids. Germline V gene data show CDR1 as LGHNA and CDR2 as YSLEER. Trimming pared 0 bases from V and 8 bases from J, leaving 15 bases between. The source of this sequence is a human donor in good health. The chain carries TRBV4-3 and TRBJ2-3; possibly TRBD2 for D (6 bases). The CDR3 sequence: CASSQDLSGLTTQYF. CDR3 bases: TGCGCCAGCAGCCAAGATTTAAGCGGGCTTACTACGCAGTATTTT.